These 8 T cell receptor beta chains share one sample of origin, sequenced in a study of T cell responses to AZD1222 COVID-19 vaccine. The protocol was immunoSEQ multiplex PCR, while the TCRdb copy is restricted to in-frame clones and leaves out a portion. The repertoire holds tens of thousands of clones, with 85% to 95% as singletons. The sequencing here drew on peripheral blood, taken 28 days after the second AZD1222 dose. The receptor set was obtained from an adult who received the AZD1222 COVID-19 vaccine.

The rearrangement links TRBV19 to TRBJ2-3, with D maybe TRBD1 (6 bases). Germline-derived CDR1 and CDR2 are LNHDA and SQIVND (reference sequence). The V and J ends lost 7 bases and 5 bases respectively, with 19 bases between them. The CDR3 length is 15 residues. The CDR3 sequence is CASTQNGAGVDTQYF. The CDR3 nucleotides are TGTGCCAGTACCCAAAACGGGGCAGGGGTAGATACGCAGTATTTT.

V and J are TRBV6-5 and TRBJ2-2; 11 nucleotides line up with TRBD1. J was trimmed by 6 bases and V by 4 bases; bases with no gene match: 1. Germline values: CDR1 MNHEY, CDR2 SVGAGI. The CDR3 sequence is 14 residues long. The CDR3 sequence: CASSWTGGAGELFF. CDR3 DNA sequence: TGTGCCAGCAGTTGGACAGGGGGCGCCGGGGAGCTGTTTTTT.

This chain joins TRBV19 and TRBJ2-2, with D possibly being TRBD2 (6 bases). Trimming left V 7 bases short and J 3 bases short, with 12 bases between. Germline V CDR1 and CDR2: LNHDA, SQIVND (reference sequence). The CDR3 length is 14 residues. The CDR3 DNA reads TGTGCCAGTATGTGGGACTCTTACACCGGGGAGCTGTTTTTT. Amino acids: CASMWDSYTGELFF.

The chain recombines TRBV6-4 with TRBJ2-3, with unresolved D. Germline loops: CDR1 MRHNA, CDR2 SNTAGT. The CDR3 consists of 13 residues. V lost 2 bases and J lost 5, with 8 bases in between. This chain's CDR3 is CASSDQTEDTQYF. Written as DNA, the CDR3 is TGTGCCAGCAGTGACCAGACGGAAGATACGCAGTATTTT.

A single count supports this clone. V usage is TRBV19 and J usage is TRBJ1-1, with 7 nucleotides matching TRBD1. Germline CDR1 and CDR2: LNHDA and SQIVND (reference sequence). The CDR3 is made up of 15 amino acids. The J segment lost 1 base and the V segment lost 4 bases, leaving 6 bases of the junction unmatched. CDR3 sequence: CASSTGGRQNTEAFF. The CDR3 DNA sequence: TGTGCCAGTAGTACAGGGGGACGGCAGAACACTGAAGCTTTCTTT.

The CDR3 DNA sequence: TGCGCCAGCAGCCCAGACACAGGATCCTACAATGAGCAGTTCTTC. It yields the protein CASSPDTGSYNEQFF. This chain connects TRBV5-1 to TRBJ2-1; possible D gene TRBD1, 5 bases. Looked up from germline, CDR1 is SGHRS and CDR2 is YFSETQ. V shed 4 bases and J shed 1 base, with 12 bases lying between them. There are 15 residues in the CDR3.

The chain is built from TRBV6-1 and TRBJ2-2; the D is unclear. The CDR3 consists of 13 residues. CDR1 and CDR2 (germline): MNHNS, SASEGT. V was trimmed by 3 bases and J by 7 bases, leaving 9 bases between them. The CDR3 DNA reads TGTGCCAGCAGTGAGACCCGTATCGGGGAGCTGTTTTTT. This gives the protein CASSETRIGELFF.

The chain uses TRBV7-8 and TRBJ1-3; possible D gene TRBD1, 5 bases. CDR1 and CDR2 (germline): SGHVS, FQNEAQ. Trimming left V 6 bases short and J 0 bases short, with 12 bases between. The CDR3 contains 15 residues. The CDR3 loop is CASRVGVNSGNTIYF. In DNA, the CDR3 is TGTGCCAGCAGGGTGGGGGTGAACTCTGGAAACACCATATATTTT.